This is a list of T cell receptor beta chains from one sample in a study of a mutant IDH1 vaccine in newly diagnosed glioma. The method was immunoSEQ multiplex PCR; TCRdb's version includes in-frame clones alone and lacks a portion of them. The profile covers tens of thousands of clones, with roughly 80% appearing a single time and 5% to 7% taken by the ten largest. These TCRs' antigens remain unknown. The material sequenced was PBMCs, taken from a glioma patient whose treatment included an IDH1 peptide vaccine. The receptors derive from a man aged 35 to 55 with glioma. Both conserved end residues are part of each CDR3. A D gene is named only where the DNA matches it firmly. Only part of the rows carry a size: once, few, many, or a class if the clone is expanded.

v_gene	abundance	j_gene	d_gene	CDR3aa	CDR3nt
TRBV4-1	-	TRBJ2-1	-	CASSQVSGGLYNEQFF	TGCGCCAGCAGCCAAGTGAGCGGAGGGCTCTACAATGAGCAGTTCTTC
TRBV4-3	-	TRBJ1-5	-	CASSQTTGDNQPQHF	TGCGCCAGCAGCCAGACAACGGGGGACAATCAGCCCCAGCATTTT
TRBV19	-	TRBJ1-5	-	CASSITRDTPQHF	TGTGCCAGTAGTATAACCAGGGATACGCCCCAGCATTTT
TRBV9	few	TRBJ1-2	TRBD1	CASSVDNRGRGGYTF	TGTGCCAGCAGCGTAGATAACAGGGGGCGCGGTGGCTACACCTTC
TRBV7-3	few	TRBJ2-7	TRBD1	CASSLGTGQDEQYF	TGTGCCAGCAGCTTGGGGACAGGGCAAGACGAGCAGTACTTC
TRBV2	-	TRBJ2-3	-	CASRNDRYSNQPQYF	TGTGCCAGCAGGAATGACAGATATAGCAATCAGCCCCAGTATTTT
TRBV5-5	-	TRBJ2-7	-	CASSLETPYEQYF	TGTGCCAGCAGCTTGGAGACACCATACGAGCAGTACTTC
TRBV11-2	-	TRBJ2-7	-	CASQGPDYEQYF	TGTGCCAGCCAGGGACCGGACTACGAGCAGTACTTC
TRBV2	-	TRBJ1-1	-	CASPRGMNTEAFF	TGTGCCAGCCCCAGGGGCATGAACACTGAAGCTTTCTTT
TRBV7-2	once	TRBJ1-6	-	CASSSRGGSPLHF	TGTGCCAGCAGCTCCCGAGGGGGTTCACCCCTCCACTTT
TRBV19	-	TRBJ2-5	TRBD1	CASSIVRGHQETQYF	TGTGCCAGTAGTATAGTAAGGGGGCACCAAGAGACCCAGTACTTC
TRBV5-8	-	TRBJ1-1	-	CASSSKRDGEAFF	TGTGCCAGCAGCTCAAAGAGGGACGGTGAAGCTTTCTTT
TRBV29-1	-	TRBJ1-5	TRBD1	CSVVLQGNQPQHF	TGCAGCGTTGTTTTACAGGGGAATCAGCCCCAGCATTTT
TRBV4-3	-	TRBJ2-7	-	CASSQDRGSRSRDYEQYF	TGCGCCAGCAGCCAAGATCGGGGGTCGCGGAGCAGGGATTACGAGCAGTACTTC
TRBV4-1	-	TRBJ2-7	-	CASSQVDMGFSNEQYF	TGCGCCAGCAGCCAAGTCGATATGGGGTTCTCTAACGAGCAGTACTTC
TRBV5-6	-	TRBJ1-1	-	CASSVHGRGAAEAFF	TGTGCCAGCAGCGTCCACGGCCGGGGGGCCGCTGAAGCTTTCTTT
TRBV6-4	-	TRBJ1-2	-	CASSARGGRGYGYTF	TGTGCCAGCAGTGCCCGCGGGGGTAGGGGCTATGGCTACACCTTC
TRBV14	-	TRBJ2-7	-	CASSHGTLPGASEQYF	TGTGCCAGCAGCCACGGAACCCTTCCGGGGGCGAGCGAGCAGTACTTC
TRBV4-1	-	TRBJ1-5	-	CASSQRQNSNQPQHF	TGCGCCAGCAGCCAGAGACAGAATAGCAATCAGCCCCAGCATTTT
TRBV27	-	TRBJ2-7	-	CASSSSTRSYEQYF	TGTGCCAGCAGTTCCTCGACGCGGTCCTACGAGCAGTACTTC
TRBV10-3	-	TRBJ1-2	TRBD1	CAIRDRGFLGGGYTF	TGTGCCATCCGGGACAGGGGATTCTTAGGTGGTGGCTACACCTTC
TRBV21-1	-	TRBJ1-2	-	CASNPSPPPLWGYTF	TGTGCCAGCAACCCCTCGCCCCCTCCCCTGTGGGGCTACACCTTC
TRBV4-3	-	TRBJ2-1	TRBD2	CASSPTSGGLNNEQFF	TGCGCCAGCAGCCCAACTAGCGGGGGGCTGAACAATGAGCAGTTCTTC
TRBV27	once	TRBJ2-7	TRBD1	CASSGGTGGHEQYF	TGTGCCAGCAGTGGAGGGACAGGGGGTCACGAGCAGTACTTC
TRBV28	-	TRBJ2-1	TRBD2	CASSLWGGLARPHNEQFF	TGTGCCAGCAGTTTATGGGGAGGACTAGCCCGACCCCACAATGAGCAGTTCTTC
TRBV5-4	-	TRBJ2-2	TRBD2	CASSLGGLAGGDGELFF	TGTGCCAGCAGCTTGGGAGGTCTAGCGGGAGGGGACGGGGAGCTGTTTTTT
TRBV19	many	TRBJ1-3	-	CASRLDRSSGNTIYF	TGTGCCAGTAGGCTCGACAGGAGCTCTGGAAACACCATATATTTT
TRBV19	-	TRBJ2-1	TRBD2	CASSTGVLAGGPSDEQFF	TGTGCCAGTAGTACGGGGGTTTTAGCGGGAGGGCCCTCGGATGAGCAGTTCTTC
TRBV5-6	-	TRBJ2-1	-	CASSEGGEEFF	TGTGCCAGCAGCGAGGGCGGGGAGGAGTTCTTC
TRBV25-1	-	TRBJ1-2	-	CASSAHGGAQGYTF	TGTGCCAGCAGTGCGCACGGGGGGGCGCAAGGCTACACCTTC
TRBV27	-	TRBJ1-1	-	CASSRDMRDTEAFF	TGTGCCAGCAGCCGGGACATGAGGGACACTGAAGCTTTCTTT
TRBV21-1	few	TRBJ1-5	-	CASLRQPQHF	TGTGCCAGTTTGCGGCAGCCCCAGCATTTT
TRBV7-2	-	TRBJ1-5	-	CASSLARFRNQPQHF	TGTGCCAGCAGCTTAGCGAGGTTTCGGAATCAGCCCCAGCATTTT
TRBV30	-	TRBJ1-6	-	CAWRQGLNSPLHF	TGTGCCTGGAGGCAGGGCCTTAATTCACCCCTCCACTTT
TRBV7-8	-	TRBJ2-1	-	CASSFHRSSYNEQFF	TGTGCCAGCAGCTTTCACAGGAGCTCCTACAATGAGCAGTTCTTC
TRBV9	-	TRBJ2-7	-	CASSPGTASYEQYF	TGTGCCAGCAGCCCCGGGACGGCCTCCTACGAGCAGTACTTC
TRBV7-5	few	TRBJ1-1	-	CARSFRSGFEAFF	TGTGCCAGAAGCTTTAGGTCGGGGTTTGAAGCTTTCTTT
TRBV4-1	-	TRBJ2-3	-	CASSHASTSTDTQYF	TGCGCCAGCAGCCATGCTAGTACTAGCACAGATACGCAGTATTTT
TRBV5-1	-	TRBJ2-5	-	CASRRTPQETQYF	TGCGCCAGCAGGAGGACACCTCAAGAGACCCAGTACTTC
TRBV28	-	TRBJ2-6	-	CASSFRAEMVGANVLTF	TGTGCCAGCAGTTTTAGGGCCGAAATGGTGGGGGCCAACGTCCTGACTTTC
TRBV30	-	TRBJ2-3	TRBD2	CAWSVSVAGRDTQYF	TGTGCCTGGAGTGTATCGGTAGCGGGGCGGGATACGCAGTATTTT
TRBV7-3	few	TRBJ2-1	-	CASSLDVGRDEQFF	TGTGCCAGCAGCTTAGATGTGGGACGGGATGAGCAGTTCTTC
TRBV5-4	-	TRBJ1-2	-	CASSLWQGLAAPRGYTF	TGTGCCAGCAGCTTGTGGCAGGGGCTCGCGGCCCCCCGTGGCTACACCTTC
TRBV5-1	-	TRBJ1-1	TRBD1	CASSKTGGRITEAFF	TGCGCCAGCAGCAAGACAGGGGGCCGGATCACTGAAGCTTTCTTT
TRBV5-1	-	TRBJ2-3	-	CASKRLDATDTQYF	TGCGCCAGCAAGAGACTGGACGCCACAGATACGCAGTATTTT
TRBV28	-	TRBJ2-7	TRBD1	CASSSDRRISYEQYF	TGTGCCAGCAGTTCGGACAGGCGAATATCCTACGAGCAGTACTTC
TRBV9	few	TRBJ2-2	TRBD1	CASSGGVGNTGELFF	TGTGCCAGCTCAGGGGGCGTCGGGAACACCGGGGAGCTGTTTTTT
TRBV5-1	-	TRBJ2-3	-	CASSLPNTDTQYF	TGCGCCAGCAGCCTCCCAAACACAGATACGCAGTATTTT
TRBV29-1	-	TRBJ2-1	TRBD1	CSVPRQGRSYNEQFF	TGCAGCGTCCCTCGACAGGGGCGCTCCTACAATGAGCAGTTCTTC
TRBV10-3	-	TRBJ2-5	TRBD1	CAIRGTGGETQYF	TGTGCCATCAGAGGGACAGGAGGGGAGACCCAGTACTTC